The rows below give T cell receptor beta chains drawn from one sample of a study of blood T cell repertoires in COVID-19. Clones were read by immunoSEQ multiplex PCR, and TCRdb kept only the in-frame ones, dropping some. Of about 370,000 clones listed, 90% to 95% are singletons. The sequenced sample was PBMCs or T cells enriched from blood (not recorded which). The source of these receptors is a woman aged 40 to 50 who had been exposed to COVID-19. Both conserved end residues are part of each CDR3. Fields, in order: D gene, clone size, J gene, V gene, CDR3 protein, CDR3 DNA. The D gene is left open where the match is weak. The size entry is marked missing in some rows and otherwise reads once, few, many or a size class.

D: .
size: .
J: TRBJ2-7
V: TRBV4-1
CDR3: CASSQEPSGAYEQYF
DNA: TGCGCCAGCAGCCAAGAACCCAGCGGAGCCTACGAGCAGTACTTC

D: TRBD2
size: .
J: TRBJ2-5
V: TRBV10-2
CDR3: CASSTSGGPLSQETQYF
DNA: TGCGCCAGCAGTACTAGCGGGGGGCCTCTCTCCCAAGAGACCCAGTACTTC

D: .
size: .
J: TRBJ1-3
V: TRBV6-6
CDR3: CASMSSGNTIYF
DNA: TGTGCCAGCATGAGCTCTGGAAACACCATATATTTT

D: .
size: .
J: TRBJ1-2
V: TRBV12-3/TRBV12-4
CDR3: CASSSMRGYTF
DNA: TGTGCCAGCAGCTCCATGCGGGGCTACACCTTC

D: TRBD1
size: .
J: TRBJ2-7
V: TRBV30
CDR3: CAWGTGTYEQYF
DNA: TGTGCCTGGGGGACAGGAACCTACGAGCAGTACTTC

D: TRBD1
size: .
J: TRBJ1-1
V: TRBV7-2
CDR3: CASSFMRSGDRGLNTEAFF
DNA: TGTGCCAGCAGCTTCATGCGCTCGGGGGACAGGGGGTTGAACACTGAAGCTTTCTTT

D: TRBD1
size: .
J: TRBJ1-2
V: TRBV2
CDR3: CATGQGLGYTF
DNA: TGTGCCACGGGACAGGGGCTTGGCTACACCTTC

D: TRBD1
size: .
J: TRBJ1-6
V: TRBV19
CDR3: CASSPRDRSRPLHF
DNA: TGTGCCAGTAGTCCACGGGACAGGTCGAGACCCCTCCACTTT

D: .
size: .
J: TRBJ1-3
V: TRBV19
CDR3: CASRLSSGNTIYF
DNA: TGTGCCAGTCGTCTGAGCTCTGGAAACACCATATATTTT

D: .
size: once
J: TRBJ2-6
V: TRBV4-3
CDR3: CASSQNQWGPGANVLTF
DNA: TGCGCCAGCAGCCAAAACCAGTGGGGGCCCGGGGCCAACGTCCTGACTTTC

D: .
size: once
J: TRBJ1-1
V: TRBV7-9
CDR3: CASSLAREDTEAFF
DNA: TGTGCCAGCAGCTTAGCGCGGGAGGACACTGAAGCTTTCTTT

D: TRBD1
size: .
J: TRBJ2-5
V: TRBV5-1
CDR3: CASSGTGRETQYF
DNA: TGCGCCAGCAGCGGGACAGGGAGAGAGACCCAGTACTTC

D: .
size: once
J: TRBJ1-5
V: TRBV19
CDR3: CASSIGAAAQPQHF
DNA: TGTGCCAGTAGTATAGGGGCAGCCGCACAGCCCCAGCATTTT

D: .
size: .
J: TRBJ1-1
V: TRBV30
CDR3: CAWSLLRHTEAFF
DNA: TGTGCCTGGAGTCTACTCCGCCACACTGAAGCTTTCTTT

D: .
size: .
J: TRBJ2-3
V: TRBV19
CDR3: CASSIALALDTQYF
DNA: TGTGCCAGTAGTATAGCTCTAGCGTTAGATACGCAGTATTTT

D: TRBD2
size: .
J: TRBJ2-2
V: TRBV5-4
CDR3: CASRSSGGSTGELFF
DNA: TGTGCCAGCAGAAGTAGCGGGGGCTCCACCGGGGAGCTGTTTTTT

D: .
size: .
J: TRBJ1-2
V: TRBV12-3/TRBV12-4
CDR3: CASSSRGGYTF
DNA: TGTGCCAGCAGTTCCAGGGGTGGCTACACCTTC

D: TRBD1
size: .
J: TRBJ1-2
V: TRBV9
CDR3: CASSVGSGGDGYTF
DNA: TGTGCCAGCAGCGTAGGTTCAGGGGGCGATGGCTACACCTTC

D: TRBD2
size: .
J: TRBJ2-2
V: TRBV25-1
CDR3: CASSAPVGSGSTTGELFF
DNA: TGTGCCAGCAGTGCCCCGGTAGGGAGCGGGAGTACCACCGGGGAGCTGTTTTTT

D: .
size: once
J: TRBJ1-6
V: TRBV18
CDR3: CASSRDNNNSPLHF
DNA: TGTGCCAGCTCCCGGGACAACAATAATTCACCCCTCCACTTT

D: TRBD2
size: .
J: TRBJ2-3
V: TRBV3-1/TRBV3-2
CDR3: CASSQDSGGGTDTQYF
DNA: TGTGCCAGCAGCCAAGATTCGGGGGGGGGCACAGATACGCAGTATTTT

D: TRBD1
size: .
J: TRBJ1-2
V: TRBV11-2
CDR3: CASSQTGAGYTF
DNA: TGTGCCAGCAGCCAGACAGGGGCTGGCTACACCTTC

D: TRBD2
size: .
J: TRBJ2-3
V: TRBV11-3
CDR3: CASSLFLAGVRDTQYF
DNA: TGTGCCAGCAGCTTATTTCTAGCGGGAGTGCGCGATACGCAGTATTTT

D: .
size: .
J: TRBJ2-5
V: TRBV2
CDR3: CASSEEQGEGETQYF
DNA: TGTGCCAGCAGTGAAGAACAGGGCGAAGGCGAGACCCAGTACTTC

D: TRBD1
size: .
J: TRBJ2-5
V: TRBV2
CDR3: CASSPDRGQETQYF
DNA: TGTGCCAGCAGTCCAGACAGGGGGCAAGAGACCCAGTACTTC

D: TRBD2
size: .
J: TRBJ2-5
V: TRBV28
CDR3: CASRGASGDQETQYF
DNA: TGTGCCAGCAGGGGGGCTAGCGGGGACCAAGAGACCCAGTACTTC

D: .
size: .
J: TRBJ1-3
V: TRBV6-5
CDR3: CASSATGNTIYF
DNA: TGTGCCAGCTCTGCTACTGGAAACACCATATATTTT

D: TRBD1
size: .
J: TRBJ1-4
V: TRBV5-1
CDR3: CASSPRGKDAFAANEKLFF
DNA: TGCGCCAGCAGCCCCAGGGGGAAAGATGCCTTTGCGGCTAATGAAAAACTGTTTTTT

D: TRBD2
size: few
J: TRBJ2-1
V: TRBV10-1
CDR3: CASSEASGPSAPESYNEQFF
DNA: TGCGCCAGCAGTGAGGCTAGCGGGCCATCGGCTCCAGAGTCCTACAATGAGCAGTTCTTC

D: TRBD1
size: .
J: TRBJ2-1
V: TRBV19
CDR3: CASSMTGMGFNEQFF
DNA: TGTGCCAGTAGTATGACAGGGATGGGTTTCAATGAGCAGTTCTTC

D: .
size: .
J: TRBJ1-2
V: TRBV27
CDR3: CASSPLRSVGYTF
DNA: TGTGCCAGCAGTCCCCTCCGGTCCGTTGGCTACACCTTC

D: .
size: once
J: TRBJ1-2
V: TRBV5-1
CDR3: CASSLDGALNYGYTF
DNA: TGCGCCAGCAGCTTGGACGGAGCGTTGAACTATGGCTACACCTTC

D: .
size: .
J: TRBJ1-3
V: TRBV29-1
CDR3: CSVARGGNTIYF
DNA: TGCAGCGTGGCGCGGGGCGGAAACACCATATATTTT

D: TRBD1
size: .
J: TRBJ1-2
V: TRBV15
CDR3: CATSRGGDRGYGYTF
DNA: TGTGCCACCAGCAGAGGTGGAGACAGGGGATATGGCTACACCTTC

D: .
size: once
J: TRBJ1-2
V: TRBV18
CDR3: CASSPGQPYGYTF
DNA: TGTGCCAGCTCACCAGGACAGCCCTATGGCTACACCTTC

D: .
size: .
J: TRBJ2-7
V: TRBV30
CDR3: CAWSITQDYEQYF
DNA: TGTGCCTGGAGTATCACCCAGGATTACGAGCAGTACTTC

D: .
size: .
J: TRBJ2-6
V: TRBV7-3
CDR3: CASSPPRSGANVLTF
DNA: TGTGCCAGCAGCCCACCCAGGTCTGGGGCCAACGTCCTGACTTTC

D: .
size: .
J: TRBJ1-1
V: TRBV14
CDR3: CASSPLGPTMNTEAFF
DNA: TGTGCCAGCAGCCCCCTAGGGCCGACTATGAACACTGAAGCTTTCTTT

D: .
size: .
J: TRBJ1-2
V: TRBV4-3
CDR3: CASSQETGNYGYTF
DNA: TGCGCCAGCAGCCAAGAGACGGGAAACTATGGCTACACCTTC

D: .
size: .
J: TRBJ1-1
V: TRBV9
CDR3: CASSVSSGGNTEAFF
DNA: TGTGCCAGCAGCGTTTCTTCGGGGGGGAACACTGAAGCTTTCTTT

D: TRBD1
size: .
J: TRBJ2-7
V: TRBV19
CDR3: CASQITGTGGGEQYF
DNA: TGTGCCAGCCAAATCACCGGGACAGGGGGAGGCGAGCAGTACTTC

D: .
size: once
J: TRBJ1-3
V: TRBV24-1
CDR3: CATSGVTGPLSGNTIYF
DNA: TGTGCCACCAGTGGTGTGACAGGACCCCTCTCTGGAAACACCATATATTTT

D: .
size: .
J: TRBJ1-6
V: TRBV7-9
CDR3: CASSSTTSSYNSPLHF
DNA: TGTGCCAGCAGCTCAACAACAAGCTCCTATAATTCACCCCTCCACTTT

D: .
size: .
J: TRBJ1-3
V: TRBV7-9
CDR3: CASSPRGRESSGNTIYF
DNA: TGTGCCAGCAGCCCGAGGGGGAGGGAAAGCTCTGGAAACACCATATATTTT

D: TRBD2
size: few
J: TRBJ2-2
V: TRBV3-1/TRBV3-2
CDR3: CASSQELLAGETGELFF
DNA: TGTGCCAGCAGCCAAGAATTGCTAGCGGGAGAAACCGGGGAGCTGTTTTTT

D: TRBD1
size: .
J: TRBJ2-3
V: TRBV10-1
CDR3: CASSNPGQGTDTQYF
DNA: TGCGCCAGCAGTAACCCGGGACAGGGGACAGATACGCAGTATTTT

D: TRBD1
size: .
J: TRBJ1-5
V: TRBV6-5
CDR3: CAIQDRGYQPQHF
DNA: TGTGCCATACAAGACAGGGGATATCAGCCCCAGCATTTT

D: TRBD2
size: few
J: TRBJ2-7
V: TRBV6-4
CDR3: CASRWVAGGHSEQYF
DNA: TGTGCCAGCAGGTGGGTAGCGGGGGGCCATTCCGAGCAGTACTTC

D: .
size: .
J: TRBJ1-6
V: TRBV6-5
CDR3: CASSWSPLSPLHF
DNA: TGTGCCAGCAGTTGGAGCCCCCTGTCACCCCTCCACTTT

D: TRBD2
size: .
J: TRBJ2-1
V: TRBV5-4
CDR3: CASTPRGENEQFF
DNA: TGTGCCAGCACCCCTCGGGGGGAAAATGAGCAGTTCTTC

D: TRBD2
size: .
J: TRBJ2-1
V: TRBV19
CDR3: CASVGLAGVGYNEQFF
DNA: TGTGCCAGCGTGGGACTAGCGGGAGTGGGGTACAATGAGCAGTTCTTC

D: .
size: .
J: TRBJ1-5
V: TRBV23-1
CDR3: CASSQRGSYSNQPQHF
DNA: TGCGCCAGCAGTCAACGAGGCAGCTATAGCAATCAGCCCCAGCATTTT

D: TRBD1
size: once
J: TRBJ2-5
V: TRBV5-6
CDR3: CASSHGDRQGWVQETQYF
DNA: TGTGCCAGCAGCCACGGAGATAGACAGGGGTGGGTCCAAGAGACCCAGTACTTC